Listed below are T cell receptor beta chains from one sample, sequenced in a study of T cell changes during pregnancy in multiple sclerosis. TCRdb's table, derived via immunoSEQ multiplex PCR, lists solely in-frame clones and lacks some. Of tens of thousands of clones listed, just over 90% are singletons. The sample here was peripheral blood, taken in the third trimester of pregnancy. The origin of the receptors is a female donor in good health, enrolled as a control in a pregnancy study. Both conserved end residues are part of each CDR3. The order of the fields is V gene, D gene, clone size, J gene, CDR3 protein, CDR3 DNA. D genes are given only for firm matches. Clone size is given for some rows only: seen once, a few or many times, or a class if the clone is expanded.

V gene: TRBV28
D gene: -
clone size: -
J gene: TRBJ1-1
CDR3 protein: CASSFPRQKVNTEAFF
CDR3 DNA: TGTGCCAGCAGTTTCCCCCGACAGAAAGTGAACACTGAAGCTTTCTTT

V gene: TRBV28
D gene: TRBD2
clone size: -
J gene: TRBJ2-1
CDR3 protein: CASSLRTSGNNEQFF
CDR3 DNA: TGTGCCAGCAGTTTGAGAACTAGCGGGAACAATGAGCAGTTCTTC

V gene: TRBV27
D gene: -
clone size: -
J gene: TRBJ2-3
CDR3 protein: CASSLEGASTDTQYF
CDR3 DNA: TGTGCCAGCAGTTTGGAGGGGGCCAGCACAGATACGCAGTATTTT

V gene: TRBV28
D gene: -
clone size: -
J gene: TRBJ2-1
CDR3 protein: CASSFSVSSSYNEQFF
CDR3 DNA: TGTGCCAGCAGTTTTTCAGTTTCTAGCTCCTACAATGAGCAGTTCTTC

V gene: TRBV2
D gene: -
clone size: -
J gene: TRBJ2-7
CDR3 protein: CASSGRGSYEQYF
CDR3 DNA: TGTGCCAGCAGTGGCCGGGGAAGCTACGAGCAGTACTTC

V gene: TRBV28
D gene: TRBD1
clone size: -
J gene: TRBJ1-4
CDR3 protein: CASSWVSPGGGEKLFF
CDR3 DNA: TGTGCCAGCAGTTGGGTGTCTCCAGGGGGAGGTGAAAAACTGTTTTTT

V gene: TRBV28
D gene: TRBD2
clone size: -
J gene: TRBJ2-3
CDR3 protein: CASSSDLLAGGRGGDTQYF
CDR3 DNA: TGTGCCAGCAGCAGCGATCTACTAGCGGGAGGCCGGGGTGGAGATACGCAGTATTTT

V gene: TRBV11-3
D gene: -
clone size: -
J gene: TRBJ2-7
CDR3 protein: CASSSPDTYEQYF
CDR3 DNA: TGTGCCAGCAGCTCCCCAGACACGTACGAGCAGTACTTC

V gene: TRBV25-1
D gene: -
clone size: once
J gene: TRBJ2-3
CDR3 protein: CASSEQDGVSDTQYF
CDR3 DNA: TGTGCCAGCAGTGAACAGGACGGGGTTTCGGATACGCAGTATTTT

V gene: TRBV5-6
D gene: TRBD2
clone size: -
J gene: TRBJ2-7
CDR3 protein: CASSAAPAGTSGIREQYF
CDR3 DNA: TGTGCCAGCAGCGCCGCCCCGGCTGGGACTAGCGGTATACGCGAGCAGTACTTC

V gene: TRBV5-1
D gene: TRBD1
clone size: -
J gene: TRBJ1-4
CDR3 protein: CASSFDGTAKNEKLFF
CDR3 DNA: TGCGCCAGCAGCTTCGACGGGACAGCCAAGAATGAAAAACTGTTTTTT

V gene: TRBV27
D gene: -
clone size: -
J gene: TRBJ1-2
CDR3 protein: CASRRNSPSWGYTF
CDR3 DNA: TGTGCCAGCAGACGGAACAGCCCTTCTTGGGGCTACACCTTC

V gene: TRBV2
D gene: -
clone size: -
J gene: TRBJ1-1
CDR3 protein: CASSAQLRGNTEAFF
CDR3 DNA: TGTGCCAGCAGTGCCCAACTTAGAGGGAACACTGAAGCTTTCTTT

V gene: TRBV27
D gene: TRBD2
clone size: -
J gene: TRBJ2-7
CDR3 protein: CASSFSSGTGEQYF
CDR3 DNA: TGTGCCAGCAGTTTTTCTAGCGGGACTGGTGAGCAGTACTTC

V gene: TRBV19
D gene: TRBD1
clone size: -
J gene: TRBJ2-1
CDR3 protein: CASSISGQANEQFF
CDR3 DNA: TGTGCCAGTAGTATTTCGGGACAGGCTAATGAGCAGTTCTTC

V gene: TRBV15
D gene: TRBD1
clone size: -
J gene: TRBJ2-7
CDR3 protein: CATSRDGTGGYEQYF
CDR3 DNA: TGTGCCACCAGCAGAGATGGGACAGGGGGCTACGAGCAGTACTTC

V gene: TRBV7-2
D gene: -
clone size: once
J gene: TRBJ1-1
CDR3 protein: CASSWKASGNTEAFF
CDR3 DNA: TGTGCCAGCAGCTGGAAAGCTTCGGGTAACACTGAAGCTTTCTTT

V gene: TRBV7-8
D gene: -
clone size: -
J gene: TRBJ1-5
CDR3 protein: CASSPRWGVRQPQHF
CDR3 DNA: TGTGCCAGCAGCCCCCGTTGGGGGGTCCGACAGCCCCAGCATTTT

V gene: TRBV7-8
D gene: -
clone size: -
J gene: TRBJ2-7
CDR3 protein: CASSPLGGGGTVRGEQYF
CDR3 DNA: TGTGCCAGCAGCCCCCTCGGCGGTGGTGGGACAGTACGGGGGGAGCAGTACTTC

V gene: TRBV6-6
D gene: -
clone size: -
J gene: TRBJ1-3
CDR3 protein: CASQDSGNTIYF
CDR3 DNA: TGTGCCAGCCAGGACAGCGGAAACACCATATATTTT

V gene: TRBV2
D gene: TRBD1
clone size: once
J gene: TRBJ2-7
CDR3 protein: CASSWDRSSYEQYF
CDR3 DNA: TGTGCCAGCAGTTGGGACAGATCTTCCTACGAGCAGTACTTC

V gene: TRBV23-1
D gene: -
clone size: -
J gene: TRBJ1-5
CDR3 protein: CASSQTGPNSNQPQHF
CDR3 DNA: TGCGCCAGCAGTCAAACGGGTCCGAATAGCAATCAGCCCCAGCATTTT

V gene: TRBV7-8
D gene: -
clone size: -
J gene: TRBJ2-7
CDR3 protein: CARQPSEGSAYEQYF
CDR3 DNA: TGTGCCAGACAGCCTTCCGAGGGCTCCGCCTACGAGCAGTACTTC

V gene: TRBV18
D gene: TRBD2
clone size: -
J gene: TRBJ2-1
CDR3 protein: CASSSRAGEGYNEQFF
CDR3 DNA: TGTGCCAGCTCATCCAGAGCGGGAGAGGGATACAATGAGCAGTTCTTC

V gene: TRBV18
D gene: TRBD1
clone size: -
J gene: TRBJ1-2
CDR3 protein: CASSPTTGGSGYTF
CDR3 DNA: TGTGCCAGCTCACCAACCACAGGGGGCTCGGGCTACACCTTC

V gene: TRBV5-1
D gene: TRBD1
clone size: -
J gene: TRBJ2-2
CDR3 protein: CASSLPTGDGTGELFF
CDR3 DNA: TGCGCCAGCAGCTTACCCACAGGGGACGGCACCGGGGAGCTGTTTTTT

V gene: TRBV5-5
D gene: -
clone size: -
J gene: TRBJ2-3
CDR3 protein: CASSFVSSVGDTQYF
CDR3 DNA: TGTGCCAGCAGCTTTGTCTCTAGCGTAGGGGATACGCAGTATTTT

V gene: TRBV7-7
D gene: TRBD2
clone size: -
J gene: TRBJ2-1
CDR3 protein: CASSLASGNYNEQFF
CDR3 DNA: TGTGCCAGCAGCTTAGCTAGCGGGAACTACAATGAGCAGTTCTTC

V gene: TRBV5-4
D gene: TRBD1
clone size: -
J gene: TRBJ2-7
CDR3 protein: CASSSGGTGGLYEQYF
CDR3 DNA: TGTGCCAGCAGCTCCGGAGGGACAGGGGGCCTCTACGAGCAGTACTTC

V gene: TRBV28
D gene: TRBD1
clone size: -
J gene: TRBJ2-3
CDR3 protein: CASHGQGRADTQYF
CDR3 DNA: TGTGCCAGCCACGGACAGGGGCGGGCAGATACGCAGTATTTT

V gene: TRBV6-1
D gene: -
clone size: -
J gene: TRBJ1-3
CDR3 protein: CASSERRFGGGNTIYF
CDR3 DNA: TGTGCCAGCAGTGAACGGAGGTTCGGGGGTGGAAACACCATATATTTT

V gene: TRBV6-9
D gene: TRBD1
clone size: once
J gene: TRBJ2-1
CDR3 protein: CASSQPGQKTYNEQFF
CDR3 DNA: TGTGCCAGCAGCCAACCGGGACAGAAAACCTACAATGAGCAGTTCTTC

V gene: TRBV4-1
D gene: -
clone size: few
J gene: TRBJ1-1
CDR3 protein: CASSLPDSSTEAFF
CDR3 DNA: TGCGCCAGCAGCCTCCCAGACAGCTCCACTGAAGCTTTCTTT

V gene: TRBV5-4
D gene: -
clone size: -
J gene: TRBJ2-3
CDR3 protein: CASSASTDTQYF
CDR3 DNA: TGTGCCAGCAGCGCGAGCACAGATACGCAGTATTTT

V gene: TRBV5-8
D gene: TRBD2
clone size: -
J gene: TRBJ2-3
CDR3 protein: CASSLELAGRLDTQYF
CDR3 DNA: TGTGCCAGCAGCTTGGAACTAGCGGGCCGACTAGATACGCAGTATTTT

V gene: TRBV27
D gene: TRBD1
clone size: -
J gene: TRBJ1-5
CDR3 protein: CASSSDRGQPQHF
CDR3 DNA: TGTGCCAGCAGTTCAGACAGGGGTCAGCCCCAGCATTTT

V gene: TRBV29-1
D gene: TRBD2
clone size: -
J gene: TRBJ2-3
CDR3 protein: CSVRQGLAGGDTQYF
CDR3 DNA: TGCAGCGTGCGACAAGGACTAGCGGGAGGAGATACGCAGTATTTT

V gene: TRBV5-6
D gene: -
clone size: -
J gene: TRBJ2-1
CDR3 protein: CASSFYRVNEQFF
CDR3 DNA: TGTGCCAGCAGCTTCTACAGGGTCAATGAGCAGTTCTTC

V gene: TRBV30
D gene: TRBD2
clone size: -
J gene: TRBJ2-1
CDR3 protein: CAWIRTSGGEQFF
CDR3 DNA: TGTGCCTGGATTCGGACTAGCGGGGGTGAGCAGTTCTTC

V gene: TRBV9
D gene: TRBD2
clone size: -
J gene: TRBJ2-7
CDR3 protein: CASSPRTSGRAYEQYF
CDR3 DNA: TGTGCCAGCAGCCCCCGGACTAGCGGGAGGGCCTACGAGCAGTACTTC

V gene: TRBV27
D gene: -
clone size: -
J gene: TRBJ2-7
CDR3 protein: CASSYGYEQYF
CDR3 DNA: TGTGCCAGCAGTTACGGCTACGAGCAGTACTTC

V gene: TRBV28
D gene: -
clone size: -
J gene: TRBJ2-7
CDR3 protein: CASSLRASGQRRGYEQYF
CDR3 DNA: TGTGCCAGCAGTTTAAGGGCTAGCGGACAGAGACGGGGCTACGAGCAGTACTTC

V gene: TRBV4-1
D gene: TRBD2
clone size: -
J gene: TRBJ2-3
CDR3 protein: CASSQPGGEYTQYF
CDR3 DNA: TGCGCCAGCAGCCAACCCGGGGGGGAGTATACGCAGTATTTT

V gene: TRBV18
D gene: -
clone size: -
J gene: TRBJ1-1
CDR3 protein: CASSPGADTEAFF
CDR3 DNA: TGTGCCAGCTCACCGGGGGCGGACACTGAAGCTTTCTTT

V gene: TRBV18
D gene: -
clone size: -
J gene: TRBJ2-7
CDR3 protein: CASSSLADSYEQYF
CDR3 DNA: TGTGCCAGCTCTTCACTAGCAGACTCCTACGAGCAGTACTTC